This T cell receptor (beta chain) was documented in a study of cytotoxic CD8 clonotypes in ibrutinib-treated CLL (dated by TCRdb to the early 2020s). Turning to the overall study: The cohort included around 15 treatment-naive and ten to twelve relapsed/refractory patients; about 17 were IGHV unmutated. Responses were partial in around 25 patients and complete in 2; after median about 70 months follow-up, roughly 14 stayed in remission and roughly twelve progressed. Response samples were taken after a median of about a year on treatment, ranging from about 6 to 40 months. An average of about 250,000 productive templates and 80,000 to 95,000 productive rearrangements was obtained per sample. Longitudinal samples were available for about 30% of the roughly 86 trial participants. Cryopreserved peripheral blood mononuclear cells were obtained before treatment, at response, and at either sustained remission or disease progression. All remission and progressive disease samples were collected while patients were still receiving ibrutinib. The paper's findings and limits, for the study overall: At ibrutinib response clonality went up, during sustained remission it held steady, and at progression it dropped back toward baseline. Public clonotypes were rare and either shrank or stayed stable during treatment, and the rise in clonality at ibrutinib response reflected expansion of private clonotypes. At baseline, clonality was higher than in age-matched healthy donors and showed a strong correlation with circulating CD8+ T-cell counts. Sampling times were not matched between sustained-remission and progressing patients, and lymph node repertoires were not studied.

The germline V gene (reference sequence) specifies LNHDA as CDR1 and SQIVND as CDR2. V drops 3 bases and J drops 1 base, leaving 12 bases in between. The cysteine opens and the phenylalanine closes a CDR3 of 15 amino acids. The CDR3 DNA has 45 bases and is translated from base 1. Each clonotype received, on average, approximately 9.9x coverage in deep resolution sequencing performed on a MiSeq, where the target depth lay between 1 in 1 million and 1 in 200,000 T cells. TCR beta libraries were generated with the immunoSEQ hsTCRB Kit. Turning to the authors' computational methods: ImmunoSEQ Data Assistant and ImmunoSEQ Analyzer were used for data analysis, and V, D and J genes were assigned according to IMGT definitions. Clonality, which ranges from 0 to 1, was calculated as one minus the normalized Shannon entropy of productive rearrangement frequencies. Public clonotype analysis was restricted to overrepresented clonotypes comprising at least 0.05% of each patient's repertoire. Roughly 12 age-matched healthy donor repertoires from immuneACCESS were used as controls for clonality. This is the immuneACCESS table as TCRdb keeps it, with only in-frame sequences that have V and J called. A part of the clones is gone; compared with another copy, unresolved V genes explain less than half, and the rest is unexplained. V and J calls and clone size are as listed in that table; D and trimming were resolved from the DNA. This sample lists more than 200,000 clones; under 80% were detected once. 15% of the sample is in the top ten clones.

What this sample's time point label stands for: 20 to 25 months on ibrutinib. For TCR beta library preparation, roughly 2 micrograms of genomic DNA was extracted from cryopreserved PBMCs. Longitudinal blood samples from CLL patients on ibrutinib monotherapy underwent high-throughput TCR beta sequencing. The patients took part in an open-label, single-center phase 2 trial of ibrutinib monotherapy. This clone was seen a few times. Its antigen has not been determined. No qualities accompany the bases; no much larger clone lies one base away. This receptor was taken from a human donor with chronic lymphocytic leukemia. The sequencing here drew on PBMCs, taken after 24 months of ibrutinib treatment. In this chain, TRBV19 is recombined with TRBJ1-1; a tentative D match to TRBD1 spans 5 bases. The sequenced DNA is TGTGCCAGTAGTATCTTAGACAGATCGAACACTGAAGCTTTCTTT. It is translated as CASSILDRSNTEAFF.